This T cell receptor beta chain originates from a study of CD8 T cells in Susac syndrome. Sequencing of TCR beta was performed on blood CD8+ and CD4+ T cells. Multiple sclerosis controls were treatment-naive patients with stable or active relapsing-remitting disease. While CD8+ and CD4+ T cells were isolated negatively, TEMRA cells were enriched by FACS. The CDR3 runs to 15 residues. Germline CDR1 reads MNHNS; CDR2 reads SASEGT. V shed 6 bases, J shed 5 bases, and the junction held 11 bases outside the gene matches. When the RNA was reverse transcribed, random hexamers were used with an input of about 0.45 to 1 ug. The CDR3 of TCR beta was amplified by immunoSEQ multiplex PCR across 54 Vbeta and 13 Jbeta. TCRdb fed the immunoSEQ multiplex PCR reads into MiXCR, producing one record per CDR3 protein. The sample consists of almost 450,000 distinct CDR3 sequences, around 85% of them appearing once.

The sample consisted of CD8+ T cells from PBMCs. The chain links TRBV6-1 to TRBJ2-7; TRBD1 matches 9 bases. The clonotype was recovered from a human donor with multiple sclerosis. In DNA, the CDR3 is TGTGCCAGCAGGATATGGACAGGGGAACGCCACGAGCAGTACTTC. Translation: CASRIWTGERHEQYF.